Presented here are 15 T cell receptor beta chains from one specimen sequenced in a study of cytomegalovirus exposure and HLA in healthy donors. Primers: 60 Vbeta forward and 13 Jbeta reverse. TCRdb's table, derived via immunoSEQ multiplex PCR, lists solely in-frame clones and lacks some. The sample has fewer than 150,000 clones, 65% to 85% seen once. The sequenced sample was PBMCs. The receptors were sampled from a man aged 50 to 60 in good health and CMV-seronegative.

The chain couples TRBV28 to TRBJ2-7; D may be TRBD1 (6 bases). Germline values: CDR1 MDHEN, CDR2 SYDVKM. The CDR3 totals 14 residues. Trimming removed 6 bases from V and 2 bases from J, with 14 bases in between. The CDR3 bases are TGTGCCAGCAGCACCCAATGGACAGCCTACGAGCAGTACTTC. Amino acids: CASSTQWTAYEQYF.

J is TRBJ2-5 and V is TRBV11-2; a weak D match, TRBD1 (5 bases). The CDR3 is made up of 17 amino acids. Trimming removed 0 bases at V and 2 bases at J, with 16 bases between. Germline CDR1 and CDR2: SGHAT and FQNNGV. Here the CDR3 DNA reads TGTGCCAGCAGCTTAGATAACCGACAGATTAGACAAGAGACCCAGTACTTC. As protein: CASSLDNRQIRQETQYF.

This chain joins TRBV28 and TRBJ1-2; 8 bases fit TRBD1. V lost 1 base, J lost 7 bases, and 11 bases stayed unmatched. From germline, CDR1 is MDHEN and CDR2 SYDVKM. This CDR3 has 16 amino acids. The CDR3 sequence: CASSLFRQGRTAGYTF. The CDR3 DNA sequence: TGTGCCAGCAGTTTATTTCGACAGGGGAGGACCGCTGGCTACACCTTC.

The CDR3 DNA reads TGCAGTGCCCCGGGGGTCTACGAGCAGTACTTC. Translating it yields CSAPGVYEQYF. The chain links TRBV20-1 to TRBJ2-5; TRBD2 might be the D (6 bases). Matching the DNA end better, TRBJ2-7 makes the J call doubtful. Germline lookup yields CDR1 DFQATT and CDR2 SNEGSKA (reference sequence). This CDR3 contains 11 residues.

The CDR3 DNA reads TGTGCCAGCAGCTACCGGGGGGGACAAACCTACGAGCAGTACTTC. As protein: CASSYRGGQTYEQYF. The chain carries TRBV7-3 and TRBJ2-7; 8 nucleotides agree with TRBD2. The CDR3 has 15 amino acids. With V trimmed by 4 bases and J by 2 bases, 7 bases remained unmatched. CDR1 is SGHTA and CDR2 is FQGTGA in the germline V gene.

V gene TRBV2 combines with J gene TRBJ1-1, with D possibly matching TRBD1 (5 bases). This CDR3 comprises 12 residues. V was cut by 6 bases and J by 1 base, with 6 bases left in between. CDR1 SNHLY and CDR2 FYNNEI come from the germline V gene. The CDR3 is CASRTGNTEAFF. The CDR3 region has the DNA TGTGCCAGCAGAACAGGGAACACTGAAGCTTTCTTT.

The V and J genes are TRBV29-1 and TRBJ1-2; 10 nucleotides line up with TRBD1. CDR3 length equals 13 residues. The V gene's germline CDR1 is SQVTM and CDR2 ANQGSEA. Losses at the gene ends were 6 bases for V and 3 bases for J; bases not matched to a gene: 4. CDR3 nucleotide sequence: TGCAGCGTGGACAGGGGGAGCGACTATGGCTACACCTTC. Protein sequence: CSVDRGSDYGYTF.

This CDR3 reads CASSARVGGGNQPQHF. DNA of the CDR3: TGTGCCAGCAGTGCCAGGGTGGGGGGGGGCAATCAGCCCCAGCATTTT. V is TRBV6-1 and J is TRBJ1-5, with a weak D call TRBD1 (5 bases). The CDR3 extends over 16 amino acids. V was pared by 4 bases and J by 2 bases, with 15 bases between. The germline V gene has CDR1 MNHNS and CDR2 SASEGT.

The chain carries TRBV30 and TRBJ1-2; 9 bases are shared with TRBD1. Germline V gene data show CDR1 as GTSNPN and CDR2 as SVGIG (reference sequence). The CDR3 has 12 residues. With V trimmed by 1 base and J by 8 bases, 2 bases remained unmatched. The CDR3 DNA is TGTGCCTGGAGTGGGACAGGGGTCGGCTACACCTTC. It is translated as CAWSGTGVGYTF.

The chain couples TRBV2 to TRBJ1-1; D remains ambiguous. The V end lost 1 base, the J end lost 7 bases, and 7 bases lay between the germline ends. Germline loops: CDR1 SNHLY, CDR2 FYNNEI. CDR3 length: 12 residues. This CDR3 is CASSEGISEAFF. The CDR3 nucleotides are TGTGCCAGCAGTGAAGGAATCAGTGAAGCTTTCTTT.

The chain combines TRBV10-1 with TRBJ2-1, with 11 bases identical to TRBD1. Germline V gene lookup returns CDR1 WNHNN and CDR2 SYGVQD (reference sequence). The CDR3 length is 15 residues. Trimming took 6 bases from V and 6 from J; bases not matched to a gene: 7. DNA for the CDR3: TGCGCCAGCAGGGAAGGACAGGGGGCGTGCAATGAGCAGTTCTTC. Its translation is CASREGQGACNEQFF.

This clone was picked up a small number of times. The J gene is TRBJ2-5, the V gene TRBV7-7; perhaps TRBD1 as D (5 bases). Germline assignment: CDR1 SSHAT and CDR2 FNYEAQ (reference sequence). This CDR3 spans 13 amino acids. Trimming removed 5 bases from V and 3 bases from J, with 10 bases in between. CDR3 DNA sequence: TGTGCCAGCAGCCTAGGACACGAAGAGACCCAGTACTTC. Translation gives CASSLGHEETQYF. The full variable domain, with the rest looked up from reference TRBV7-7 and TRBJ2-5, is GAGVSQSPRYKVTKRGQDVTLRCDPISSHATLYWYQQALGQGPEFLTYFNYEAQPDKSGLPSDRFSAERPEGSISTLTIQRTEQRDSAMYRCASSLGHEETQYFGPGTRLLVL.

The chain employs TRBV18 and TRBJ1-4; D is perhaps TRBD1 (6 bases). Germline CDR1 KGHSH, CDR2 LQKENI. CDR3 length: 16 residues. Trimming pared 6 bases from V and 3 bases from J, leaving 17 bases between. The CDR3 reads CASSRLPGQANEKLFF. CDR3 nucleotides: TGTGCCAGCTCTCGTCTTCCGGGACAAGCTAATGAAAAACTGTTTTTT.

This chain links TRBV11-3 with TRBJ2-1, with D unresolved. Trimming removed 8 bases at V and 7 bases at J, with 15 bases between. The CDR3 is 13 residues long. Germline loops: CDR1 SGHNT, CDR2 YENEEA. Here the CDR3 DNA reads TGTGCCAGCGGATGGAGTGGTGCAAATGAGCAGTTCTTC. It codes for CASGWSGANEQFF.

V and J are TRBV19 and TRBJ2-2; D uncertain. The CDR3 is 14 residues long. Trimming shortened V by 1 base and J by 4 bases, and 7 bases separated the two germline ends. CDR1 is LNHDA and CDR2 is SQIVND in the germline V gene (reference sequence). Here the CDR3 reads CASSIAFSTGELFF. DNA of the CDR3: TGTGCCAGTAGTATAGCCTTCTCCACCGGGGAGCTGTTTTTT.